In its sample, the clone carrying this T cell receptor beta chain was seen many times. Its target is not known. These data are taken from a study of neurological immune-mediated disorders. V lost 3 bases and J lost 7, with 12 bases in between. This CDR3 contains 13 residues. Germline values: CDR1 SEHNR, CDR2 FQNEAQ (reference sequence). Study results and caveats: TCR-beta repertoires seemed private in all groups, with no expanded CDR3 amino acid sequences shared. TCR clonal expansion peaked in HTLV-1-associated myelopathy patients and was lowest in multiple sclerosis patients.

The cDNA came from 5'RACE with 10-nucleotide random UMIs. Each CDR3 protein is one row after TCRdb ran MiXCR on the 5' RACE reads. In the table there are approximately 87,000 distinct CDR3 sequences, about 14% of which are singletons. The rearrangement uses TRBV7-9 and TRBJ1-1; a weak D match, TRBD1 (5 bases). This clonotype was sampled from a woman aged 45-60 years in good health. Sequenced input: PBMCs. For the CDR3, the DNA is TGTGCCAGCAGCTTGTTCGCGGGGGGTGAAGCTTTCTTT. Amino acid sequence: CASSLFAGGEAFF.